Listed below are T cell receptor beta chains from one sample, sequenced in a study of CD8+ T cells in alopecia areata. Produced via immunoSEQ multiplex PCR; TCRdb's table is partial and in-frame only. The sample records about 94,000 clones, about two thirds being singletons. The specimen comprised CD8+ T cells sorted from blood, sampled at week 44, from a patient treated with tofacitinib. These receptors were obtained from a human donor with alopecia areata. CDR3s include the opening cysteine and the closing phenylalanine or tryptophan. The D gene is left open where the match is weak. The size field is filled for only some rows; it gives once, few, many or a size class.

>TRBV7-9|NA|TRBJ1-2|NA
TGTGCCAGCAGCTACGCAAAGGAACAGGGCTACACCTTC
CASSYAKEQGYTF
>TRBV6-4|NA|TRBJ2-3|NA
TGTGCCAGCAGTCAACGTAGCGAAGGCACAGATACGCAGTATTTT
CASSQRSEGTDTQYF
>TRBV19|NA|TRBJ1-1|NA
TGTGCCAGTAGCCCGACAGGCACTGAAGCTTTCTTT
CASSPTGTEAFF
>TRBV27|NA|TRBJ2-4|NA
TGTGCCAGCGGTTGGGGGGCCAAAAACATTCAGTACTTC
CASGWGAKNIQYF
>TRBV7-9|NA|TRBJ2-6|TRBD1
TGTGCCAGCAGCTCTTCCGGGACAGACCCCTCTGGGGCCAACGTCCTGACTTTC
CASSSSGTDPSGANVLTF
>TRBV2|NA|TRBJ2-2|TRBD1
TGTGCCAGCAGTGACGGACAGGGGTTTACCGGGGAGCTGTTTTTT
CASSDGQGFTGELFF
>TRBV7-9|NA|TRBJ2-1|NA
TGTGCCAGCAGCTTACTCCAGCGGGCCTCGGGTGAGCAGTTCTTC
CASSLLQRASGEQFF
>TRBV29-1|once|TRBJ2-6|NA
TGCAGCGTCGTCATCACAGGGAAGGCTGGGGCCAACGTCCTGACTTTC
CSVVITGKAGANVLTF
>TRBV7-9|NA|TRBJ2-2|NA
TGTGCCAGCAGCGCAAGTATAGGAGACACCGGGGAGCTGTTTTTT
CASSASIGDTGELFF
>TRBV29-1|few|TRBJ1-2|TRBD1
TGCAGCGTTGAAGCCGAAGGGGACAGGGGTTATGGCTACACCTTC
CSVEAEGDRGYGYTF
>TRBV29-1|NA|TRBJ1-1|NA
TGCAGCGTTATAACTACAGTGAACACTGAAGCTTTCTTT
CSVITTVNTEAFF
>TRBV30|NA|TRBJ2-2|NA
TGTGCCTGGAGTCCACGGGAGACAGCGAACACCGGGGAGCTGTTTTTT
CAWSPRETANTGELFF
>TRBV13|few|TRBJ1-1|TRBD1
TGTGCCAGCAGCTCCCAGGACAGGGGATTCGCTGAAGCTTTCTTT
CASSSQDRGFAEAFF
>TRBV6-5|NA|TRBJ1-1|NA
TGTGCCAGCAGTAATCGACAGGCTGAGGGGACTTTCTTT
CASSNRQAEGTFF
>TRBV5-1|NA|TRBJ1-1|NA
TGCGCCAGCAGCTTGGAGGCTGGGAATTCTAAGTTCACTGAAGCTTTCTTT
CASSLEAGNSKFTEAFF
>TRBV4-1|NA|TRBJ2-3|TRBD1
TGCGCCAGCAGCCACCCGGACAGGGGATTAGATACGCAGTATTTT
CASSHPDRGLDTQYF
>TRBV30|few|TRBJ1-2|NA
TGCCTCGCCCGTCAGGGAGACTATGGCTACACCTTC
CLARQGDYGYTF
>TRBV4-1|NA|TRBJ1-1|NA
TGCGCCAGCAGCCAAGGACAGTTTCCTGAAGCTTTCTTT
CASSQGQFPEAFF
>TRBV29-1|NA|TRBJ1-4|TRBD1
TGCAGCGTTGAAGAAGGGACAGGGGTTGAAAAACTGTTTTTT
CSVEEGTGVEKLFF
>TRBV5-1|NA|TRBJ2-7|NA
TGCGCCAGCAGCTTGGCCCAGGGACGGAAAGGCTACGAGCAGTACTTC
CASSLAQGRKGYEQYF
>TRBV2|NA|TRBJ1-5|NA
TGTGCCAGCAGTGACGGGACCGTAGATTTGCGCATTCAGCCCCAGCATTTT
CASSDGTVDLRIQPQHF
>TRBV13|NA|TRBJ1-1|NA
TGTGCCAGCAGCGTTCCGGGACGGGTGAACACTGAAGCTTTCTTT
CASSVPGRVNTEAFF
>TRBV6-1|NA|TRBJ2-1|TRBD2
TGTGCCAGCAGTGAGGGGTTACTAGCGGGCAATGAGCAGTTCTTC
CASSEGLLAGNEQFF
>TRBV19|few|TRBJ2-1|NA
TGTGCCAGTAGTGAGGGGGACTACAATGAGCAGTTCTTC
CASSEGDYNEQFF
>TRBV29-1|few|TRBJ2-2|NA
TGCAGCGTTGAAAGGGGGGGTTCCCCCGGGGAGCTGTTTTTT
CSVERGGSPGELFF
>TRBV29-1|NA|TRBJ2-1|NA
TGCAGCGTTGAAGGGGGCGACTCCTACAATGAGCAGTTCTTC
CSVEGGDSYNEQFF
>TRBV7-9|NA|TRBJ1-1|TRBD1
TGTGCCAGCAGGGCCGGGACAGGATTGAACACTGAAGCTTTCTTT
CASRAGTGLNTEAFF
>TRBV30|once|TRBJ1-2|NA
TGTGCCTGGAGCAGGGTTTTTGGCTACACCTTC
CAWSRVFGYTF
>TRBV12-5|NA|TRBJ1-2|NA
TGTGCTAGTGGTCAAGCCGCATCTTTTCGGGATGGCTACACCTTC
CASGQAASFRDGYTF
>TRBV29-1|NA|TRBJ1-1|TRBD1
TGCAGCGGAGGACAGGGGGCGAACACTGAAGCTTTCTTT
CSGGQGANTEAFF
>TRBV30|NA|TRBJ1-2|TRBD1
TGTGCCTGGAAACAGGGGGCGTCTAACTATGGCTACACCTTC
CAWKQGASNYGYTF
>TRBV7-9|NA|TRBJ2-7|NA
TGTGCCAGCAGCTTGGCCGATTACGAGCAGTACTTC
CASSLADYEQYF
>TRBV7-9|NA|TRBJ2-2|NA
TGTGCCAGCGGGGAGCTTTATAACGGGGAGCTGTTTTTT
CASGELYNGELFF
>TRBV10-3|NA|TRBJ1-2|TRBD1
TGTGCCATCAGTTCCGACAGGGACTATGGCTACACCTTC
CAISSDRDYGYTF
>TRBV13|NA|TRBJ2-2|NA
TGTGCCAGCACCGAGGGTGAGGCCGGGGAGCTGTTTTTT
CASTEGEAGELFF
>TRBV27|NA|TRBJ1-2|NA
TGTGCCAGCAGTAAAGCAGGGGCCGGCTATGGCTACACCTTC
CASSKAGAGYGYTF
>TRBV27|NA|TRBJ2-2|NA
TGTGCCAGCAGTTTGGGTTCGAACACCGGGGAGCTGTTTTTT
CASSLGSNTGELFF
>TRBV6-1|NA|TRBJ1-5|NA
TGTGCCAGCGGGTGGGTGGCAGATAGCAATCAGCCCCAGCATTTT
CASGWVADSNQPQHF
>TRBV4-3|NA|TRBJ1-2|TRBD1
TGCGCCAGCAGCGGGACAGGGGTCACCTATGGCTACACCTTC
CASSGTGVTYGYTF
>TRBV13|NA|TRBJ1-4|NA
TGTGCCAGCAGCGCTAGACAGGCCGGTCAAAAACTGTTTTTT
CASSARQAGQKLFF
>TRBV2|NA|TRBJ1-1|NA
TGTGCCAGCCGCCCCGGACTTATGAACACTGAAGCTTTCTTT
CASRPGLMNTEAFF
>TRBV9|few|TRBJ2-1|NA
TGTGCCAGCAGCGTGGATGGAAACTCCTACAATGAGCAGTTCTTC
CASSVDGNSYNEQFF
>TRBV29-1|NA|TRBJ2-6|TRBD1
TGCAGCGCCGAAGGGGGCCTAACTGGGGCCAACGTCCTGACTTTC
CSAEGGLTGANVLTF
>TRBV13|NA|TRBJ2-7|NA
TGTGCCAGCAGCCCCCAAAGCTCCTACGAGCAGTACTTC
CASSPQSSYEQYF
>TRBV29-1|NA|TRBJ1-2|NA
TGCAGCGTTGAGGGGGGCGATAACTATGGCTACACCTTC
CSVEGGDNYGYTF
>TRBV9|NA|TRBJ1-2|NA
TGTGCCAGCAGCGCCACACTCAAGGGGTCTGGCTACACCTTC
CASSATLKGSGYTF
>TRBV2|few|TRBJ1-2|NA
TGTGCCAGCAGTGAAGGGGGTAGGGGAAACGCCTATGGCTACACCTTC
CASSEGGRGNAYGYTF
>TRBV10-3|NA|TRBJ1-2|NA
TGTGCCATCAGTCGGACCACAGTTAACTATGGCTACACCTTC
CAISRTTVNYGYTF
>TRBV29-1|NA|TRBJ1-4|NA
TGCAGCGTACAGGGAGACGGTGAAAAACTGTTTTTT
CSVQGDGEKLFF
>TRBV27|NA|TRBJ2-3|NA
TGTGCCAGCAGTTCAGGGGCTAGACCTAGCACAGATACGCAGTATTTT
CASSSGARPSTDTQYF
>TRBV11-2|NA|TRBJ2-7|NA
TGTGCCAGCAGCGAGGCCCGTTACGAGCAGTACTTC
CASSEARYEQYF